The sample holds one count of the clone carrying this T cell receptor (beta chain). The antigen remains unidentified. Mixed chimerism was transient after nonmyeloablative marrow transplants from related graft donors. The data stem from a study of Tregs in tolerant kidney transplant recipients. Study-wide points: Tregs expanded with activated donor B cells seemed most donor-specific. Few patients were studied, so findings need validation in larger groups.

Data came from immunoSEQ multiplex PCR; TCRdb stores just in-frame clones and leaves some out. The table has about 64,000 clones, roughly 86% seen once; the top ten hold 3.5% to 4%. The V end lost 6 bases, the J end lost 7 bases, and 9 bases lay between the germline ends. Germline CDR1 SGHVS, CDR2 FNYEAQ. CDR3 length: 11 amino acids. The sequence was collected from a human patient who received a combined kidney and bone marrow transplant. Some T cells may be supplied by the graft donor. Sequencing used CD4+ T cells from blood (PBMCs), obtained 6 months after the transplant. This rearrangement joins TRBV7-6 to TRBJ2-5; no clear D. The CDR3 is CASSESGTQYF. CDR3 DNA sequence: TGTGCCAGCAGTGAGTCGGGGACCCAGTACTTC.